The 9 T cell receptor beta chains in this list originate from one sample, sequenced in a study of blood T cell repertoires in COVID-19. Some clones are missing from TCRdb's copy, which holds only in-frame ones; the method was immunoSEQ multiplex PCR. The data show 65,000 to 95,000 clones, over 65% seen once. Sequencing was performed on peripheral blood. The receptors stem from a man aged 50-60 years with active or convalescent COVID-19.

The genes are TRBV5-1 and TRBJ1-2; D may be TRBD1 (5 bases). Germline V gene data show CDR1 as SGHRS and CDR2 as YFSETQ. CDR3 size: 16 residues. V shed 4 bases and J shed 7 bases, with 23 bases lying between them. The CDR3, as DNA: TGCGCCAGCAGCGCCTATATTACAGGAGCAAGGGGTGGCTACACCTTC. It translates to CASSAYITGARGGYTF.

This clone was seen only a few times. The CDR3 nucleotides read TGTGCCAGCAGTTACTCGGACACACAAGAGACCCAGTACTTC. Its protein is CASSYSDTQETQYF. The chain recombines TRBV6-6 with TRBJ2-5; D might be TRBD1 (5 bases). V lost 0 bases, J lost 2 bases, and 7 bases lay in between. Per the germline V gene, CDR1 is MNHNY and CDR2 is SVGAGI (reference sequence). The CDR3 sequence is 14 residues long.

The table lists this clone with a few counts. J is TRBJ2-7 and V is TRBV6-5; maybe TRBD2 (6 bases). The CDR3 runs to 14 residues. Trimming left V 4 bases short and J 1 base short, with 11 bases between. Looked up from germline, CDR1 is MNHEY and CDR2 is SVGAGI. CDR3 amino acids: CASSFRGSSYEQYF. The DNA for the CDR3 is TGTGCCAGCAGTTTCCGGGGGTCATCCTACGAGCAGTACTTC.

This clone was recorded a few times. This sequence joins TRBV15 and TRBJ2-5, with a possible D match to TRBD2 (6 bases). The germline gives CDR1 LNHNV, CDR2 YYDKDF (reference sequence). V was clipped by 0 bases and J by 10 bases, with 18 bases between them. The CDR3 extends over 15 amino acids. This CDR3 is CATSRDEGLPGDQYF. In DNA, the CDR3 is TGTGCCACCAGCAGAGACGAGGGCCTCCCGGGGGACCAGTACTTC.

The chain uses TRBV5-1 and TRBJ1-5, with a tentative D call TRBD1 (6 bases). There are 15 residues in the CDR3. The germline CDR1 and CDR2 sequences are SGHRS and YFSETQ. Trimming cost V 4 bases and J 4 bases, with 15 bases left between them. CDR3 amino acids: CASSTSGALNQPQHF. CDR3 nucleotides: TGCGCCAGCAGCACCTCAGGGGCGCTAAATCAGCCCCAGCATTTT. The whole variable domain, filled in from reference TRBV5-1 and TRBJ1-5, reads KAGVTQTPRYLIKTRGQQVTLSCSPISGHRSVSWYQQTPGQGLQFLFEYFSETQRNKGNFPGRFSGRQFSNSRSEMNVSTLELGDSALYLCASSTSGALNQPQHFGDGTRLSIL.

This clone turned up a few times. The chain links TRBV10-1 to TRBJ2-2; 11 nucleotides match TRBD2. Losses at the gene ends were 6 bases for V and 4 bases for J; bases not matched to a gene: 7. Germline V gene lookup returns CDR1 WNHNN and CDR2 SYGVQD (reference sequence). The CDR3 has 16 amino acids. Written as DNA, the CDR3 is TGCGCCAGCAGCCAGAGGCTAGCGGGAGGCACCGGGGAGCTGTTTTTT. This gives the protein CASSQRLAGGTGELFF.

CDR3: CASSVTFSYEQYF. CDR3 bases: TGTGCCAGCAGCGTCACATTTTCCTACGAGCAGTACTTC. The chain carries TRBV7-2 and TRBJ2-7, with D hard to call. The CDR3 runs to 13 residues. Germline V gene lookup returns CDR1 SGHTA and CDR2 FQGNSA. Trimming removed 5 bases at V and 1 base at J, with 9 bases between.

The V call is TRBV19, the J call TRBJ2-3; weak D call: TRBD2 (6 bases). CDR1 LNHDA and CDR2 SQIVND come from the germline V gene (reference sequence). The CDR3 contains 15 residues. V was trimmed by 5 bases and J by 9 bases, leaving 21 bases between them. The CDR3 is CASSSPRGSAWTQYF. DNA for the CDR3: TGTGCCAGTAGTTCCCCCCGGGGGTCCGCTTGGACGCAGTATTTT.

V usage is TRBV7-9 and J usage is TRBJ1-3; D call uncertain. CDR1 SEHNR and CDR2 FQNEAQ come from the germline V gene (reference sequence). CDR3 length equals 12 residues. The V end was cut by 4 bases, the J end by 5 bases, with 6 bases between. The chain's CDR3 is CASSSNRNTIYF. The CDR3 coding sequence is TGTGCCAGCAGCTCGAACAGAAACACCATATATTTT.